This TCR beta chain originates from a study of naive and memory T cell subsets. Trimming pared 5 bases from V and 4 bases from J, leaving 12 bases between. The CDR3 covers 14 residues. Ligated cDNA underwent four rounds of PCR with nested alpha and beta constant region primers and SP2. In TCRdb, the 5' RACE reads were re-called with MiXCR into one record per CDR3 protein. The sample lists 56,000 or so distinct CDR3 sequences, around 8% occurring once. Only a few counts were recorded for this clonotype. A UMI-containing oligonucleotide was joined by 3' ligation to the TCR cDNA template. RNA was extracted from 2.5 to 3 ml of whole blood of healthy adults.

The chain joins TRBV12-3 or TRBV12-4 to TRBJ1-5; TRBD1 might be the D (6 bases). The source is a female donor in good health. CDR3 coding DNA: TGTGCCAGCAGTCTGTTGACAGGTAATCAGCCCCAGCATTTT. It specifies CASSLLTGNQPQHF.